Below are 14 T cell receptor beta chains sequenced from a single sample in a study of PD-1 blockade in classical Hodgkin lymphoma. Time point noted: cycle 4 day 1 (C4D1), after 5 to 7 weeks of nivolumab. There was relapse after autologous stem cell transplantation in every patient, and there was variation in brentuximab vedotin exposure. After thawing, PBMCs were subjected to magnetic negative selection to isolate CD8+ T cells. Assay used: immunoSEQ multiplex PCR; TCRdb lists only in-frame clones, some missing. The sample contains approximately 7,300 clones, 75% to 80% of which appear only once. Specimen: CD8+ T cells from blood, collected before the fourth cycle of nivolumab. The receptors here all came from a human donor with classical Hodgkin lymphoma.

The genes are TRBV7-8 and TRBJ2-7; TRBD1 might be the D (5 bases). V lost 1 base to trimming and J lost 5 bases, with 6 bases between them. Germline V gene lookup returns CDR1 SGHVS and CDR2 FQNEAQ. This CDR3 is 12 amino acids long. The CDR3 nucleotides are TGTGCCAGCAGCTTAGGCAGGGACGAGCAGTACTTC. This translates into CASSLGRDEQYF.

The chain employs TRBV28 and TRBJ1-5; tentative D call: TRBD1 (6 bases). The V end was cut by 2 bases, the J end by 7 bases, with 15 bases between. CDR3 size: 15 residues. The V gene's germline CDR1 is MDHEN and CDR2 SYDVKM. This chain's CDR3 is CASSLRGGARQPQHF. CDR3 nucleotides: TGTGCCAGCAGTTTACGTGGGGGGGCGCGACAGCCCCAGCATTTT.

The chain carries TRBV4-2 and TRBJ1-2; 7 bases line up with TRBD1. The germline V gene encodes CDR1 LGHNA and CDR2 YNFKEQ. The V gene end was trimmed by 3 bases and the J gene end by 8 bases; junction bases not matched to a gene: 6. The CDR3 is made up of 13 amino acids. CDR3 in DNA: TGTGCCAGCAGCCACCGGGACAGCAAGGGCTACACCTTC. Amino acid sequence: CASSHRDSKGYTF.

V gene TRBV7-3 combines with J gene TRBJ2-7, with 11 bases aligning to TRBD1. J was trimmed by 5 bases and V by 2 bases; bases with no gene match: 2. Germline-derived CDR1 and CDR2 are SGHTA and FQGTGA. The CDR3 covers 14 residues. This CDR3 is CASSLGTGGNEQYF. The CDR3 bases are TGTGCCAGCAGCTTAGGGACAGGGGGAAACGAGCAGTACTTC.

The gene calls are TRBV6-5 and TRBJ2-7; possibly TRBD2 for D (7 bases). CDR3 size: 15 residues. The V gene's germline CDR1 is MNHEY and CDR2 SVGAGI. V lost 2 bases to trimming and J lost 2 bases, with 13 bases between them. The CDR3 is CASSYGGGETYEQYF. CDR3 in DNA: TGTGCCAGCAGTTACGGGGGGGGCGAAACCTACGAGCAGTACTTC.

The chain carries TRBV28 and TRBJ1-1, with D possibly TRBD1 on 6 matching bases. The germline V gene encodes CDR1 MDHEN and CDR2 SYDVKM. Trimming shortened V by 2 bases and J by 0 bases, and 10 bases separated the two germline ends. The CDR3 covers 15 residues. The CDR3 protein is CASSLGQSMNTEAFF. The CDR3 bases are TGTGCCAGCAGTTTAGGACAGTCCATGAACACTGAAGCTTTCTTT.

J is TRBJ2-2 and V is TRBV10-3; 8 bases match TRBD2. The CDR3 has 15 residues. V lost 11 bases and J lost 1; bases outside the gene matches: 9. Looked up from germline, CDR1 is ENHRY and CDR2 is SYGVKD. CDR3 nucleotides: TGTGCCTCCGGGGGGGGGACTTTGAACACCGGGGAGCTGTTTTTT. The encoded protein is CASGGGTLNTGELFF.

This rearrangement joins TRBV6-5 to TRBJ2-1; D not resolved. V was cut by 2 bases and J by 4 bases, with 12 bases left in between. The CDR3 runs to 15 residues. Germline-derived CDR1 and CDR2 are MNHEY and SVGAGI. The CDR3 sequence: CASSYVGQAYNEQFF. The CDR3 bases are TGTGCCAGCAGTTACGTAGGGCAGGCTTACAATGAGCAGTTCTTC.

This clone was detected once. The CDR3 region is CASSSGQDNQPQHF. CDR3 nucleotides: TGTGCCAGCAGCTCAGGACAGGATAATCAGCCCCAGCATTTT. V gene TRBV5-6 combines with J gene TRBJ1-5; 7 bases map to TRBD1. The CDR3 length is 14 residues. The J segment lost 4 bases and the V segment lost 3 bases, leaving 4 bases of the junction unmatched. Per the germline V gene, CDR1 is SGHDT and CDR2 is YYEEEE.

This clone was recorded only once. This chain connects TRBV4-3 to TRBJ2-7, with D possibly matching TRBD2 (5 bases). Trimming removed 0 bases from V and 4 bases from J, with 13 bases in between. Germline V lookup: CDR1 LGHNA, CDR2 YSLEER. The length of the CDR3 is 15 residues. CDR3: CASSQDLADYYEQYF. CDR3 in DNA: TGCGCCAGCAGCCAAGATTTGGCAGACTATTACGAGCAGTACTTC.

This clone was recorded once. The chain couples TRBV10-3 to TRBJ2-2, with D perhaps matching TRBD2 (6 bases). This CDR3 spans 12 amino acids. The V end was cut by 8 bases, the J end by 7 bases, with 11 bases between. CDR1 ENHRY and CDR2 SYGVKD come from the germline V gene. CDR3 in DNA: TGTGCCATCCGGGGGTCGGTCGGGGAGCTGTTTTTT. It yields the protein CAIRGSVGELFF.

This chain links TRBV19 with TRBJ1-5; D is unresolved. Trimming left V 1 base short and J 6 bases short, with 10 bases between. Germline CDR1 is LNHDA and CDR2 is SQIVND (reference sequence). The CDR3 has 14 residues. The CDR3 region has the DNA TGTGCCAGTAGTATAGTTTCCGGGAGTCAGCCCCAGCATTTT. Residues: CASSIVSGSQPQHF.

This chain joins TRBV10-3 and TRBJ2-2; 10 nucleotides agree with TRBD1. With 6 bases clipped from V and 0 bases from J, the junction kept 7 bases outside the gene matches. The CDR3 consists of 17 residues. From germline, CDR1 is ENHRY and CDR2 SYGVKD. The CDR3: CAIRDRGINANTGELFF. CDR3 DNA sequence: TGTGCCATCAGGGACAGGGGGATAAACGCGAACACCGGGGAGCTGTTTTTT.

This chain joins TRBV27 and TRBJ2-7; D is unclear. This CDR3 is built from 14 residues. CDR1 MNHEY and CDR2 SMNVEV come from the germline V gene (reference sequence). The germline V and J ends were trimmed by 1 base and 1 base, with 8 bases remaining between them. CDR3 amino acids: CASSLFTRSYEQYF. As DNA, the CDR3 is TGTGCCAGCAGTTTATTTACACGATCCTACGAGCAGTACTTC.